This T cell receptor (beta chain) stems from a study of blood T cells in healthy people across ages. Study details: Template switching recovered approximately one barcoded beta molecule for every two T cells.

Broader study findings: Significant beta diversity loss was already apparent by age approximately 38, declining roughly linearly. Those diversity estimates obtained from one million T cells were thought to be underestimates.

The table lists this clonotype with a few counts. Its matching antigen is unknown. Germline lookup yields CDR1 ENHRY and CDR2 SYGVKD. With 6 bases removed from V and 5 bases from J, the gap between germline ends came to 15 bases. There are 14 residues in the CDR3. Primed by a sample-barcoded 5' primer and a J-beta primer mix, a second PCR proceeded for roughly 7 to 11 cycles. All cDNA molecules were each tagged by a template-switch adaptor with 12 random nucleotides. One entry per CDR3 protein, called by TCRdb with MiXCR from the 5' RACE reads. Seen here are 630,000 or so distinct CDR3 sequences, about 34% observed once, and the top ten hold 15% to 17%.

The sample comprised blood. The chain couples TRBV10-3 to TRBJ2-3; D is perhaps TRBD1 or TRBD2 (6 bases each). The receptor was isolated from a woman at least 80 years old in good health. This chain's CDR3 is CAIREGGRRDTQYF. The CDR3 nucleotides read TGTGCCATCAGGGAAGGGGGGCGGAGAGATACGCAGTATTTT.